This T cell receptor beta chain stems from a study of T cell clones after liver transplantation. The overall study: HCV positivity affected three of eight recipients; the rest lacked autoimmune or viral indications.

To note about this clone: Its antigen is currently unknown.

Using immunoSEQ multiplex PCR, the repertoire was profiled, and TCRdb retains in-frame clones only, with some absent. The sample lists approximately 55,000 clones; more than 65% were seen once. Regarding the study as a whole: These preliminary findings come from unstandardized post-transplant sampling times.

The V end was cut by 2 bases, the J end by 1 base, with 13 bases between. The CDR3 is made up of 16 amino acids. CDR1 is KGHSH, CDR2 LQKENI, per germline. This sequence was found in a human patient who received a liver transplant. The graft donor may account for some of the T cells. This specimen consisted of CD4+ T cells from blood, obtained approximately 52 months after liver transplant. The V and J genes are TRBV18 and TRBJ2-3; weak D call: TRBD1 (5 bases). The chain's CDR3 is CASSPKGAYGTDTQYF. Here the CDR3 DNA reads TGTGCCAGCTCACCAAAAGGGGCCTATGGCACAGATACGCAGTATTTT.